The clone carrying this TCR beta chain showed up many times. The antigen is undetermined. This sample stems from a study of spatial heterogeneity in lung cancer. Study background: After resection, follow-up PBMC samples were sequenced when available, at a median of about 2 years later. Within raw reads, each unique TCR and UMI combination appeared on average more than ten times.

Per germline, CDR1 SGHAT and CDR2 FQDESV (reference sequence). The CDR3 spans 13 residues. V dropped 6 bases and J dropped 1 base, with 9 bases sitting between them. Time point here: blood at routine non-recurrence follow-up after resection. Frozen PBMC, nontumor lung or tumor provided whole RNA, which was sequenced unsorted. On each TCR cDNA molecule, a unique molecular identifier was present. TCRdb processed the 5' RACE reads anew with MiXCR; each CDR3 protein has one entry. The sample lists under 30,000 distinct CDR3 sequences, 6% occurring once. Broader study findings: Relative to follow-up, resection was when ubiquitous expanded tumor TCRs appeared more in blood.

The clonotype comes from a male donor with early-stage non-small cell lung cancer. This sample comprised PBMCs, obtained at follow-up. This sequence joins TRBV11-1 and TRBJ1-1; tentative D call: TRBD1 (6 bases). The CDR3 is CASSGQKNTEAFF. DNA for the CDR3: TGTGCCAGCAGTGGACAGAAGAACACTGAAGCTTTCTTT.